This TCR beta chain is drawn from a study of T cells in Graves' hyperthyroidism and ophthalmopathy. Study as a whole: Peripheral blood sampling occurred at initial diagnosis, before any treatment. Findings and caveats of the study: Classification by a 13 V-J model distinguished ophthalmopathy from stable hyperthyroidism.

There are 15 residues in the CDR3. V lost 1 base to trimming and J lost 0 bases, with 8 bases between them. Germline assignment: CDR1 SGDLS and CDR2 YYNGEE. Regarding this clonotype: Its target is unknown.

Amplification of TCR beta CDR3 regions used RNA as the template. With the HTBI primer set, the TCR CDR3 went through a first round of RT-PCR. One entry per CDR3 protein results from TCRdb running MiXCR on the multiplex PCR reads. The sample carries about 500,000 distinct CDR3 sequences, 17% recorded once. Diagnosing involved the use of clinical symptoms, serum thyroxine and TRAb, thyroid ultrasound and orbital computed tomography. Fresh peripheral blood, 10 ml, yielded the PBMCs. This clonotype was obtained from a young woman with Graves' ophthalmopathy. The sequenced material came from blood. The rearrangement links TRBV9 to TRBJ1-3, with no clear D. The CDR3 DNA reads as TGTGCCAGCAGCGTACAGCCCGTCTCTGGAAACACCATATATTTT. Translation gives CASSVQPVSGNTIYF.